The 9 T cell receptor beta chains listed next were all sequenced from one sample in a study of identical twins. Each CDR3 protein is one row after TCRdb ran MiXCR on the 5' RACE reads. The data contain 250,000 or so distinct CDR3 sequences, approximately 8.6% of them singletons. These data were also reused for a study on yellow fever vaccine responses in identical twins.

Sequencing used CD8+ T cells sorted from blood. The receptor set was obtained from a woman aged 18-29 years in good health.

Many counts were recorded for this clonotype. The rearrangement links TRBV2 to TRBJ2-7, with D possibly being TRBD1 (6 bases). The V end lost 2 bases, the J end lost 2 bases, and 16 bases lay between the germline ends. The germline CDR1 and CDR2 sequences are SNHLY and FYNNEI. The CDR3 totals 16 residues. The CDR3 nucleotides read TGTGCCAGCAGTGAAATAGGGGGACCCAGGGCCTACGAGCAGTACTTC. Translation gives CASSEIGGPRAYEQYF.

In the case of this clonotype: This clone may be a read error of a much larger clone one base away. This sequence joins TRBV7-9 and TRBJ2-7; 7 bases align to TRBD1. The CDR3 sequence is 14 residues long. CDR1 and CDR2 from the germline V gene are SEHNR and FQNEAQ (reference sequence). Trimming took 5 bases from V and 3 from J; bases not matched to a gene: 7. CDR3 in amino acids: CASSLGQVDYEQYF. CDR3 sequence (DNA): TGTGCCAGCAGCCTAGGACAGGTGGACTACGAGCAGTACTTC. The variable domain in full, completed from reference TRBV7-9 and TRBJ2-7, reads DTGVSQNPRHKITKRGQNVTFRCDPISEHNRLYWYRQTLGQGPEFLTYFQNEAQLEKSRLLSDRFSAERPKGSFSTLEIQRTEQGDSAMYLCASSLGQVDYEQYFGPGTRLTVT.

This clonotype occurred many times. V is TRBV4-2 and J is TRBJ1-1, with unresolved D. V was trimmed by 3 bases and J by 0 bases, leaving 8 bases between them. Germline loops: CDR1 LGHNA, CDR2 YNFKEQ. There are 14 residues in the CDR3. CDR3 DNA: TGTGCCAGCAGCCAGAGGGAATTGAACACTGAAGCTTTCTTT. Translated: CASSQRELNTEAFF.

Many counts were recorded for this clonotype. The chain recombines TRBV6-5 with TRBJ1-5; D is possibly TRBD1 (6 bases). Germline V gives CDR1 MNHEY, CDR2 SVGAGI. The CDR3 is made up of 16 amino acids. Trimming shortened V by 4 bases and J by 0 bases, and 13 bases separated the two germline ends. The CDR3 spells CASSSLTGTSNQPQHF. In DNA, the CDR3 is TGTGCCAGCAGTTCCTTGACAGGTACTAGCAATCAGCCCCAGCATTTT.

This clonotype came up a few times. The V call is TRBV20-1, the J call TRBJ2-1; possibly TRBD1 or TRBD2 for D (5 bases each). This CDR3 is 15 amino acids long. Trimming shortened V by 0 bases and J by 7 bases, and 16 bases separated the two germline ends. Germline V CDR1 and CDR2: DFQATT, SNEGSKA (reference sequence). This CDR3 is CSARDRTGQVNEQFF. As DNA, the CDR3 is TGCAGTGCTAGAGATCGGACGGGGCAAGTGAATGAGCAGTTCTTC.

This rearrangement joins TRBV11-2 to TRBJ2-1; 8 nucleotides match TRBD2. Germline loops: CDR1 SGHAT, CDR2 FQNNGV. J lost 0 bases, V lost 1 base, and 17 bases had no gene match. CDR3 length equals 21 residues. The CDR3 nucleotides read TGTGCCAGCAGCTTAGGCAGTCAGGGGCGAACTAGCGGACGCTCCTACAATGAGCAGTTCTTC. It yields the protein CASSLGSQGRTSGRSYNEQFF.

This clonotype came up a few times. The chain joins TRBV6-2 or TRBV6-3 to TRBJ2-1; 7 bases are a match to TRBD2. Germline-derived CDR1 and CDR2 are MNHEY and SVGEGT. The CDR3 is made up of 11 amino acids. Losses at the gene ends were 7 bases for V and 10 bases for J; bases not matched to a gene: 4. The CDR3 loop is CASNNGGEQFF. For the CDR3, the DNA is TGTGCCAGCAACAACGGGGGGGAGCAGTTCTTC.

This clonotype showed up many times. The chain recombines TRBV4-3 with TRBJ2-2; D is ambiguous. Trimming shortened V by 0 bases and J by 2 bases, and 13 bases separated the two germline ends. The CDR3 consists of 17 residues. The germline V gene has CDR1 LGHNA and CDR2 YSLEER. CDR3 loop: CASSQDLSGPNTGELFF. The CDR3 DNA sequence: TGCGCCAGCAGCCAAGATTTGTCGGGCCCCAACACCGGGGAGCTGTTTTTT.

This clonotype showed up many times. V gene TRBV4-1 combines with J gene TRBJ2-3; D uncertain. Trimming removed 4 bases at V and 5 bases at J, with 7 bases between. This CDR3 has 12 residues. Germline CDR1 is MGHRA and CDR2 is YSYEKL. The CDR3: CASSPDIDTQYF. For the CDR3, the DNA is TGCGCCAGCAGCCCCGACATAGATACGCAGTATTTT.